These 3 T cell receptor beta chains were sequenced from one sample in a study of identical twins' blood T cells. TCRdb itself ran the 5' RACE reads through MiXCR, one entry per CDR3 protein. The repertoire consists of fewer than 450,000 distinct CDR3 sequences, with over 25% occurring once and the leading ten covering about 6%. The sample consisted of PBMCs. Every receptor here comes from a woman between 18 and 49 years old in good health.

For this clonotype: The junction departs from germline at one end; a sequencing error may be responsible. The V and J genes are TRBV12-3 or TRBV12-4 and TRBJ2-2, with 7 nucleotides matching TRBD1. The CDR3 totals 15 residues. The CDR3 loop is CVSSQGDRYTGELFF. The CDR3 DNA reads TGTGTCAGCAGCCAAGGGGACAGATATACCGGGGAGCTGTTTTTT.

The genes are TRBV5-1 and TRBJ2-3, with no clear D. The CDR3 runs to 14 residues. V dropped 0 bases and J dropped 2 bases, with 7 bases sitting between them. CDR1 SGHRS and CDR2 YFSETQ come from the germline V gene. CDR3 amino acids: CASSLVMATDTQYF. In DNA form, the CDR3 reads TGCGCCAGCAGCTTGGTAATGGCCACAGATACGCAGTATTTT.

This chain links TRBV20-1 with TRBJ1-1; D not resolved. V was cut by 5 bases and J by 2 bases, with 15 bases left in between. The CDR3 has 14 residues. The V gene's germline CDR1 is DFQATT and CDR2 SNEGSKA (reference sequence). The CDR3 spells CSARGRNRNTEAFF. CDR3 sequence (DNA): TGCAGTGCTCGAGGGCGCAACCGCAACACTGAAGCTTTCTTT.